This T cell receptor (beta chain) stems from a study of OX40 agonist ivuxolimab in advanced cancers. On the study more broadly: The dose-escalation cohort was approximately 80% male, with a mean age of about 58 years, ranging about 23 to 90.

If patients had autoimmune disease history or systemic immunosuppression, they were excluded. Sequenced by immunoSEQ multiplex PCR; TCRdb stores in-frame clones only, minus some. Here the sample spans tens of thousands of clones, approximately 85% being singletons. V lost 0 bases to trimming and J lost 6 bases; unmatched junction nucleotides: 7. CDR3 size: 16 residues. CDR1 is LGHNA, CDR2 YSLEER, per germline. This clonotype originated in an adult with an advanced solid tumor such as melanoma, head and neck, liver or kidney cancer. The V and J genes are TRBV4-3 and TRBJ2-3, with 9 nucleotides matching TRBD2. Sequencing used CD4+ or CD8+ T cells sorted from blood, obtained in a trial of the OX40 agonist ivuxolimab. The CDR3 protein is CASSQDPASGADTQYF. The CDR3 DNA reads TGCGCCAGCAGCCAAGATCCGGCTAGCGGGGCGGATACGCAGTATTTT.